The rows below give T cell receptor beta chains drawn from one sample of a study of STAT5B mutations in CD4+ large granular lymphocyte leukemia. The method was immunoSEQ multiplex PCR; TCRdb's version includes in-frame clones alone and lacks a portion of them. The sample includes about 38,000 clones, 85% of them seen just once. Sample: CD4+ T cells from blood buffy coats. The receptors come from a human donor in good health. Both conserved end residues are part of each CDR3. A D gene is named only where the DNA matches it firmly. Size tells how often a clone was seen (once, few, many) or the class of an expanded clone, and some rows leave it out.

j_call d_call v_call clone_size cdr3_nt cdr3_aa
TRBJ2-3 TRBD2 TRBV4-2 - TGTGCCAGCAGCCCCCGAACTAGCGGGGAGAGCACAGATACGCAGTATTTT CASSPRTSGESTDTQYF
TRBJ2-7 TRBD2 TRBV6-6 once TGTGCCAGCGACGGTAGCGGGTACGAGCAGTACTTC CASDGSGYEQYF
TRBJ1-1 TRBD1 TRBV10-3 few TGTGCCATCAGACAGGGGGACACTGAAGCTTTCTTT CAIRQGDTEAFF
TRBJ2-5 - TRBV6-1 - TGTGCCAGCAGTGAAAGGGGCGAGACCCAGTACTTC CASSERGETQYF
TRBJ1-2 - TRBV14 - TGTGCCAGCAGCCAAGAGGGCCACGGGTTAGCTAACTATGGCTACACCTTC CASSQEGHGLANYGYTF
TRBJ2-5 TRBD2 TRBV19 - TGTGCCAGTAGTATAGCTCCCCGGGGGGGGGAGACCCAGTACTTC CASSIAPRGGETQYF
TRBJ1-2 - TRBV28 few TGTGCCAGCAGTCTTAACAGAGCTAACTATGGCTACACCTTC CASSLNRANYGYTF
TRBJ2-2 - TRBV6-1 - TGTGCCAGCAGTGAACAGGACATGACCGGGGAGCTGTTTTTT CASSEQDMTGELFF
TRBJ1-3 - TRBV7-9 - TGTGCCAGCAGCTTAGCAGGGACTTACTCTGGAAACACCATATATTTT CASSLAGTYSGNTIYF
TRBJ2-2 TRBD2 TRBV9 - TGTGCCAGCAGCTCCGTCCGGCCGGGACTAGCGGGGTCGGGGGAGCTGTTTTTT CASSSVRPGLAGSGELFF
TRBJ2-2 TRBD2 TRBV11-3 - TGTGCCAGCAGCTTAGCCCCGGCGGCGGGGGGCCACACCGGGGAGCTGTTTTTT CASSLAPAAGGHTGELFF
TRBJ2-7 - TRBV7-9 - TGTGCCAGCAGCTCCTTGGGGGGCTACGAGCAGTACTTC CASSSLGGYEQYF
TRBJ1-2 - TRBV29-1 - TGCAGCGTTGAAGGGGGCGGCTATGGCTACACCTTC CSVEGGGYGYTF
TRBJ2-5 TRBD1 TRBV6-1 - TGTGCCAGCAGTGAACCCGGGACAGAAGAGACCCAGTACTTC CASSEPGTEETQYF
TRBJ1-5 - TRBV7-8 - TGTGCCAGCAGCGTCGATAGGGGAAACAATCAGCCCCAGCATTTT CASSVDRGNNQPQHF
TRBJ1-5 - TRBV5-4 once TGTGCCAGCAGCTTGAAGATGCCAGGACAGCCCCAGCATTTT CASSLKMPGQPQHF
TRBJ1-6 - TRBV10-3 - TGTGCCATCAGTGAAACCACGGGGTCGCCTAATTCACCCCTCCACTTT CAISETTGSPNSPLHF
TRBJ1-5 - TRBV28 - TGTGCCAGCAGTTCCCGACAGCAGCCCCAGCATTTT CASSSRQQPQHF
TRBJ2-7 - TRBV5-6 - TGTGCCAGCGCCCCCCGGGGACGTGTTGCCTACGAGCAGTACTTC CASAPRGRVAYEQYF
TRBJ1-6 - TRBV27 few TGTGCCAGCAGTTTAATCCCGGGGCCACCCCTCCACTTT CASSLIPGPPLHF
TRBJ1-1 - TRBV7-8 - TGTGCCAGCGGCCGGGGGAACACTGAAGCTTTCTTT CASGRGNTEAFF
TRBJ1-4 - TRBV5-5 - TGTGCCAGCAGCCCCGACGTGGGCTCTAATGAAAAACTGTTTTTT CASSPDVGSNEKLFF
TRBJ2-2 - TRBV7-8 once TGTGCCAGCAGCTCCAGGGAGACCGGGGAGCTGTTTTTT CASSSRETGELFF
TRBJ2-1 - TRBV10-3 - TGTGCCATTAGTTCCGGGACTGGGTCTGGCAATGAGCAGTTCTTC CAISSGTGSGNEQFF
TRBJ1-5 TRBD1 TRBV5-5 - TGTGCCAGCAGCCGGGGACAGGGCAGCAATCAGCCCCAGCATTTT CASSRGQGSNQPQHF
TRBJ1-2 - TRBV6-1 few TGTGCCAGCCTCCGGGGTAAGGATGGCTACACCTTC CASLRGKDGYTF
TRBJ1-5 TRBD1 TRBV29-1 - TGCAGCGTTGTTGAAGGGACAGGGGATCAGCCCCAGCATTTT CSVVEGTGDQPQHF
TRBJ1-1 - TRBV12-5 - TGTGCTAGTGGTTCCCCGGGCCTCCAGGACACTGAAGCTTTCTTT CASGSPGLQDTEAFF
TRBJ2-3 TRBD2 TRBV10-3 - TGTGCCATCAGTGAGTCGGGGGTCGCGGGGGGGCCCGGAGATACGCAGTATTTT CAISESGVAGGPGDTQYF
TRBJ2-2 - TRBV19 - TGTGCCAGTAGTATCCAGACAGGATCGAACACCGGGGAGCTGTTTTTT CASSIQTGSNTGELFF
TRBJ2-4 TRBD1 TRBV11-2 - TGTGCCAGCAGCTCCACAGGGGGATACATTCAGTACTTC CASSSTGGYIQYF
TRBJ1-2 - TRBV27 - TGTGCCAGCAGTTACGAGGGACGGGGCTATGGCTACACCTTC CASSYEGRGYGYTF
TRBJ2-1 - TRBV5-8 - TGTGCCAGCAGCTTGGCCTGGCTGCAGTTCTTC CASSLAWLQFF
TRBJ2-2 - TRBV10-3 once TGTGCCATCTCTAAGGGGGAGTACACCGGGGAGCTGTTTTTT CAISKGEYTGELFF
TRBJ2-1 TRBD2 TRBV11-2 - TGTGCCAGCAGCTTGCGCCTAGCGGGAGTCAATGAGCAGTTCTTC CASSLRLAGVNEQFF
TRBJ2-7 TRBD2 TRBV19 once TGTGCCAGTAGCACTTGGACTAGCGGGGATGGATCCGAGCAGTACTTC CASSTWTSGDGSEQYF
TRBJ2-5 - TRBV5-4 - TGTGCCAGCAGCTTCCAGCGGGGAAGGGGGCAAGAGACCCAGTACTTC CASSFQRGRGQETQYF
TRBJ2-3 - TRBV7-2 - TGTGCCAGCAGCTCCCCCTCTAGCACAGATACGCAGTATTTT CASSSPSSTDTQYF
TRBJ1-4 - TRBV7-9 - TGTGCCAGCAGCCCGGACTCAGTTGGGGAAAAACTGTTTTTT CASSPDSVGEKLFF
TRBJ2-3 - TRBV9 - TGTGCCAGCAGCCCGAGCCCTAGCACAGATACGCAGTATTTT CASSPSPSTDTQYF
TRBJ1-2 - TRBV28 - TGTGCCAGCAGTGGGACTGACTATGGCTACACCTTC CASSGTDYGYTF
TRBJ2-4 - TRBV5-1 - TGCGCCAGCAGCTTGGGTGTCGCAGGCTTAGCCAAAAACATTCAGTACTTC CASSLGVAGLAKNIQYF
TRBJ2-7 TRBD2 TRBV19 - TGTGCCAGTAGTATGGGCGGGGGAATCTCCTACGAGCAGTACTTC CASSMGGGISYEQYF
TRBJ2-1 - TRBV5-4 - TGTGCCAGCAGCTTGAGGGGCGGTGAGCAGTTCTTC CASSLRGGEQFF
TRBJ1-2 - TRBV5-1 - TGCGCCAGCAGTCTTGATAGGGGTAACTATGGCTACACCTTC CASSLDRGNYGYTF
TRBJ2-7 - TRBV19 - TGTGCCAGTAGTATAACAGGGACCTACGAGCAGTACTTC CASSITGTYEQYF
TRBJ2-1 TRBD2 TRBV2 - TGTGCCAGCAGTCCACGGACTAGCGGGGATCTCAATGAGCAGTTCTTC CASSPRTSGDLNEQFF
TRBJ2-7 - TRBV6-1 once TGTGCCAGCAGTGCTAGCGGACAGACCTACGAGCAGTACTTC CASSASGQTYEQYF
TRBJ2-7 - TRBV5-4 - TGTGCCAGCAGCTTGCCAGGGGCTGAATACGAGCAGTACTTC CASSLPGAEYEQYF